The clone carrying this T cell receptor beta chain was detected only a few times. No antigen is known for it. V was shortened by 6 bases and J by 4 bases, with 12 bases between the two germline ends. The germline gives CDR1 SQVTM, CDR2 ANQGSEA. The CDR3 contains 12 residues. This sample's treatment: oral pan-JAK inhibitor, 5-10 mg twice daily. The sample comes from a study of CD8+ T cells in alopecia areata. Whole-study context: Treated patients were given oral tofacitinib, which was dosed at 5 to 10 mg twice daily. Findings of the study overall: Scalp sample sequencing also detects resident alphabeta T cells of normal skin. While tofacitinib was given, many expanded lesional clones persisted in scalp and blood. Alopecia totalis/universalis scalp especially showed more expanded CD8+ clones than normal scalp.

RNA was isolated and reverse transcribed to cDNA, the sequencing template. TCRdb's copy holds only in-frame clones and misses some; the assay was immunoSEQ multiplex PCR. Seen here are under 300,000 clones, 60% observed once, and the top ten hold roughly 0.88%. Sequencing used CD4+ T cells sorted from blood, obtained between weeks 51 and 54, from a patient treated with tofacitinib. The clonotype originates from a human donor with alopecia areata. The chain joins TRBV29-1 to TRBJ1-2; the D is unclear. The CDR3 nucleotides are TGCAGCGTCTCCGCCCCTGGCTATGGCTACACCTTC. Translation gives CSVSAPGYGYTF.